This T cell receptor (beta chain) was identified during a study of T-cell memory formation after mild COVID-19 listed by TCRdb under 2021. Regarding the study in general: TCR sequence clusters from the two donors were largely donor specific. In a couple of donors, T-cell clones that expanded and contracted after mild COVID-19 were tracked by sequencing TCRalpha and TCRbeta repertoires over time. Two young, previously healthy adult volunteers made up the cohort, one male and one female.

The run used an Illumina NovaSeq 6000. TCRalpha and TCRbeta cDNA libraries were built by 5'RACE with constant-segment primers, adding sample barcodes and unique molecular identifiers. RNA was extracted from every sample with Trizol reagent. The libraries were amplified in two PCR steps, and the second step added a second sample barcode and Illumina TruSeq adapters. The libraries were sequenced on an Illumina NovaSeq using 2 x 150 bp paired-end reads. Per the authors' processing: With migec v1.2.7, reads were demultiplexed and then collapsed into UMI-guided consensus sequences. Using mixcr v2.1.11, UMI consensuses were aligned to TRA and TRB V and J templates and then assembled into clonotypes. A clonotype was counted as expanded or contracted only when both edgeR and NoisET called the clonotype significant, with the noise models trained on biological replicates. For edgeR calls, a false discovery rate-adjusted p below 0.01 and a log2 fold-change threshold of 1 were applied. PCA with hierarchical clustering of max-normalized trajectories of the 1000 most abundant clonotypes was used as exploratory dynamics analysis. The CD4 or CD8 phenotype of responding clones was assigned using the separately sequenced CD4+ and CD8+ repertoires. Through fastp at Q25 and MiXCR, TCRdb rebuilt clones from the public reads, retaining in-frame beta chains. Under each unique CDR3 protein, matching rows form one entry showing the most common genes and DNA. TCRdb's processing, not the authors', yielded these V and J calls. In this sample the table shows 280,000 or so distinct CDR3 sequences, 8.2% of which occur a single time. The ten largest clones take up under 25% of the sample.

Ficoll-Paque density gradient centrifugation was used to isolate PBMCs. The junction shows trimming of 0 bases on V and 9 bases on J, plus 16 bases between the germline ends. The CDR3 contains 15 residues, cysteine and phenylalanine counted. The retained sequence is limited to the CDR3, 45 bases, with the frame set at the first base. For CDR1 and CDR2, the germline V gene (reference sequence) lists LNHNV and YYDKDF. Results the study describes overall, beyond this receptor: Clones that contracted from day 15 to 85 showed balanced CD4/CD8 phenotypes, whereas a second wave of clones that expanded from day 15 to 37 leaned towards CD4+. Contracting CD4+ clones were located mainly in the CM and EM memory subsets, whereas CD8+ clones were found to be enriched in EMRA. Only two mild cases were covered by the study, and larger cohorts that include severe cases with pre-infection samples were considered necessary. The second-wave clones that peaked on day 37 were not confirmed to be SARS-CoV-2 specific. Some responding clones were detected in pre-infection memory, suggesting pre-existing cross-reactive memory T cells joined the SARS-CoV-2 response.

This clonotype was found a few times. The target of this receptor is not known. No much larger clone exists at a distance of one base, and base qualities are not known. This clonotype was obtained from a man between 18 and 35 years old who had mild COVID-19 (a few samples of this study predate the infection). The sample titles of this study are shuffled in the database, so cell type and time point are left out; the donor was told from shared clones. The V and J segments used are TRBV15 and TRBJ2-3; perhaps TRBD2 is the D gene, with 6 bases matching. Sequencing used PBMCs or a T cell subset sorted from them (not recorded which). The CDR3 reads CATSRDNGGVGTQYF. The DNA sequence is TGTGCCACCAGCAGAGATAACGGCGGGGTAGGCACGCAGTATTTT.